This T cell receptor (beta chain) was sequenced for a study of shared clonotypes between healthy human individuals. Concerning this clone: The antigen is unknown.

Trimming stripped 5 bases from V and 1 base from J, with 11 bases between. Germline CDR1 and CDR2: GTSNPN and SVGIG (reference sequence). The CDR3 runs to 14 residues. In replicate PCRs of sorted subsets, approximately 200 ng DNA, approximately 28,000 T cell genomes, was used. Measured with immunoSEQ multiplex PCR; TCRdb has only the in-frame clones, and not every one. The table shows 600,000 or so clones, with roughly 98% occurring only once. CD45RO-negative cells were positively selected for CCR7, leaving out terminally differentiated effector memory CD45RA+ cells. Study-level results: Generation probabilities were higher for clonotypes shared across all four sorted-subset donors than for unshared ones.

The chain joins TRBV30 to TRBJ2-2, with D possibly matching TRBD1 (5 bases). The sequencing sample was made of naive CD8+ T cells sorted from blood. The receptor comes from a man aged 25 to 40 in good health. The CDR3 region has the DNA TGTGCCTGGGGGCGGACACTGAACACCGGGGAGCTGTTTTTT. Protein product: CAWGRTLNTGELFF. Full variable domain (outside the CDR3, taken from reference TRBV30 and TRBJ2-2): SQTIHQWPATLVQPVGSPLSLECTVEGTSNPNLYWYRQAAGRGLQLLFYSVGIGQISSEVPQNLSASRPQDRQFILSSKKLLLSDSGFYLCAWGRTLNTGELFFGEGSRLTVL.